These 8 T cell receptor beta chains originate from one sample sequenced in a study of human T cells and chemical hapten exposure. TCRdb reprocessed the RACE reads with MiXCR, giving one entry per CDR3 protein. The sample contains about 290,000 distinct CDR3 sequences, just under 8% of which appear only once. Stated time point: pre-sensitization, week 0. The treatment is: therapeutic diphenylcyclopropenone sensitization with weekly scalp DPC. Sample: whole blood, taken in connection with sensitization to the hapten diphenylcyclopropenone (DPC). The receptors shown here come from a man aged 18-30 years with alopecia areata. Some clones in this sample may be carry-over from other donors' samples.

This clonotype occurred many times. V and J are TRBV3-1 and TRBJ2-3; D might be TRBD1 or TRBD2, each matching 5 bases. Germline V gives CDR1 LGHDT, CDR2 YNNKEL (reference sequence). The CDR3 covers 15 residues. Trimming stripped 2 bases from V and 1 base from J, with 10 bases between. CDR3 in amino acids: CASSQLTGRTDTQYF. The DNA for the CDR3 is TGTGCCAGCAGCCAATTGACGGGACGCACAGATACGCAGTATTTT.

The rearrangement joins TRBV18 to TRBJ2-1; 13 bases are a match to TRBD2. Germline loops: CDR1 KGHSH, CDR2 LQKENI. The V and J ends lost 3 bases and 7 bases, in that order; junction bases with no gene match: 3. The CDR3 has 15 residues. DNA of the CDR3: TGTGCCAGCTCACCGGGACTAGCGGGAAATAATGAGCAGTTCTTC. Its protein product is CASSPGLAGNNEQFF.

This clonotype came up many times. V is TRBV7-9 and J is TRBJ2-3; 9 bases are shared with TRBD2. The germline V gene encodes CDR1 SEHNR and CDR2 FQNEAQ (reference sequence). The length of the CDR3 is 14 residues. The V gene end was trimmed by 2 bases and the J gene end by 4 bases; junction bases not matched to a gene: 1. As DNA, the CDR3 is TGTGCCAGCAGCTTATTAGCGGGGGCAGATACGCAGTATTTT. Translating gives CASSLLAGADTQYF. Based on the CDR3 plus reference TRBV7-9 and TRBJ2-3, the full variable domain is DTGVSQNPRHKITKRGQNVTFRCDPISEHNRLYWYRQTLGQGPEFLTYFQNEAQLEKSRLLSDRFSAERPKGSFSTLEIQRTEQGDSAMYLCASSLLAGADTQYFGPGTRLTVL.

This clonotype was seen a handful of times. The genes are TRBV7-8 and TRBJ2-1; 8 nucleotides match TRBD1. The length of the CDR3 is 15 residues. CDR1 and CDR2 (germline): SGHVS, FQNEAQ. Germline trimming cut 10 bases from V and 2 bases from J; bases unmatched to any gene: 10. CDR3 protein: CATRLTTGAYNEQFF. CDR3 coding DNA: TGTGCCACCAGACTAACGACAGGGGCCTACAATGAGCAGTTCTTC.

The table lists this clonotype with a few counts. The chain couples TRBV12-3 or TRBV12-4 to TRBJ1-6; D remains ambiguous. The CDR3 sequence is 12 residues long. The ends were cut back, 3 bases at V and 8 bases at J, with 5 bases in the middle. Here the CDR3 DNA reads TGTGCCAGCAGTTTCGGTGATTCACCCCTCCACTTT. Protein product: CASSFGDSPLHF.

This clonotype was seen only a few times. This chain uses TRBV4-1 with TRBJ1-1; D not certain. The CDR3 has 13 amino acids. Trimming removed 0 bases from V and 7 bases from J, with 9 bases in between. Germline assignment: CDR1 MGHRA and CDR2 YSYEKL. The CDR3 bases are TGCGCCAGCAGCCAAGACTCCGGTATTGAAGCTTTCTTT. Translated, it gives CASSQDSGIEAFF.

In this sample, this clonotype turned up a few times. The chain employs TRBV3-1 and TRBJ1-2; D is unclear. CDR1 is LGHDT, CDR2 YNNKEL, per germline (reference sequence). The CDR3 totals 17 residues. The V and J ends lost 0 bases and 4 bases respectively, with 18 bases between them. In DNA, the CDR3 is TGTGCCAGCAGCCAAGATCGGCGTTGGGCACGCGGCTATGGCTACACCTTC. Protein product: CASSQDRRWARGYGYTF.

The CDR3 region is CASSLARRVSSTDTQYF. CDR3 nucleotide sequence: TGTGCCAGCAGCTTGGCCAGGCGAGTCAGTTCCACAGATACGCAGTATTTT. This rearrangement joins TRBV5-5 to TRBJ2-3; D is uncertain. CDR3 length: 17 amino acids. V lost 0 bases and J 2 bases, leaving 16 bases between the germline ends. Germline CDR1 is SGHKS and CDR2 is YYEKEE (reference sequence).